This TCR beta chain was identified during a study of blood T cell repertoires in COVID-19. The V end was cut by 3 bases, the J end by 5 bases, with 10 bases between. Germline-derived CDR1 and CDR2 are ENHRY and SYGVKD. This CDR3 has 13 amino acids. The table came from immunoSEQ multiplex PCR; TCRdb's copy has only in-frame clones and leaves some out. The table includes tens of thousands of clones, about 77% detected once. The sequence derives from a human donor in a cohort sampled during active COVID-19. The gene calls are TRBV10-3 and TRBJ1-1; the D gene is possibly TRBD1 (5 bases). Sequencing input: peripheral blood. CDR3 nucleotide sequence: TGTGCCATCAGTGACCAGGGAGGAACTGAAGCTTTCTTT. It yields the protein CAISDQGGTEAFF.